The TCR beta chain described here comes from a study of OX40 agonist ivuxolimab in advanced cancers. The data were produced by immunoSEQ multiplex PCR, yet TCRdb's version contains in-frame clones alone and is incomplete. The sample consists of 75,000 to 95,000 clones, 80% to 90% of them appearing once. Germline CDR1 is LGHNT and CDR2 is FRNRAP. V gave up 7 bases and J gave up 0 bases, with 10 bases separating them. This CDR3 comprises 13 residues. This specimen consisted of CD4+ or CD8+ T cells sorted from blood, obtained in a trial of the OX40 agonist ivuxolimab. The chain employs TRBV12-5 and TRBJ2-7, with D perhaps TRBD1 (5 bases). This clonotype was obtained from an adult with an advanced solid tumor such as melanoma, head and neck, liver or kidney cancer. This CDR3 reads CASANRSSYEQYF. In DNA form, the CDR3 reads TGTGCTAGTGCCAACAGGAGCTCCTACGAGCAGTACTTC.